Shown below are 22 T cell receptor beta chains from a single sample sequenced in a study of PD-1 blockade in classical Hodgkin lymphoma (dated by TCRdb to between 2020 and 2021). The time point label, read with the paper, signifies: cycle 4 day 1 (C4D1), after more than 5 weeks of nivolumab. Every trial patient had relapsed following autologous stem cell transplantation, and prior brentuximab vedotin exposure was what differed among cohorts A, B and C. Library prep was done by the immunoSEQ multiplex PCR assay. TCRdb took this table from immuneACCESS and kept in-frame rearrangements with V and J called. Such tables lack part of the clones; where checked against another copy, unresolved V genes explain under half of the gap, and the rest is unexplained. A total of roughly 20,000 clones appear in this sample, over 60% of them only once. The leading ten clones occupy roughly 40% of the sample. The material sequenced was peripheral blood mononuclear cells (PBMCs), taken before the fourth cycle of nivolumab. The receptors were gathered from a human donor with classical Hodgkin lymphoma.

V gene TRBV4-1 combines with J gene TRBJ2-7; tentatively, D is TRBD1 (6 bases). The CDR3 covers 15 residues. Between the trimmed V and J ends, which lost 0 bases and 5 bases, there was a span of 14 bases. Germline assignment: CDR1 MGHRA and CDR2 YSYEKL. The CDR3 DNA follows: TGCGCCAGCAGCCAAGATAGTAAAGGGGGAAACGAGCAGTACTTC. Amino acid sequence: CASSQDSKGGNEQYF.

This clone was detected a few times. The chain recombines TRBV6-5 with TRBJ1-2; TRBD1 agrees at 9 bases. V lost 5 bases, J lost 8 bases, and 6 bases stayed unmatched. This CDR3 comprises 13 residues. Germline V CDR1 and CDR2: MNHEY, SVGAGI. The CDR3 bases are TGTGCCAGCAGTCCCCCGGACAGGGGAGGCTACACCTTC. Amino acids: CASSPPDRGGYTF.

The rearrangement joins TRBV7-2 to TRBJ2-4; 10 bases agree with TRBD1. The junction had 3 bases not matched to a gene; V was cut back by 7 bases and J by 6 bases. Germline loops: CDR1 SGHTA, CDR2 FQGNSA. This CDR3 contains 13 residues. The CDR3 sequence: CASTGTGANIQYF. CDR3 DNA: TGTGCCAGCACCGGGACAGGGGCAAACATTCAGTACTTC.

This chain uses TRBV11-2 with TRBJ1-1; possible D gene TRBD1, 5 bases. CDR1 is SGHAT and CDR2 is FQNNGV in the germline V gene. V lost 2 bases to trimming and J lost 8 bases, with 12 bases between them. The CDR3 spans 13 residues. CDR3 coding DNA: TGTGCCAGCAGCTTAAAACCAGGGTGGGAAGCTTTCTTT. This translates into CASSLKPGWEAFF. Based on the CDR3 plus reference TRBV11-2 and TRBJ1-1, the full variable domain is EAGVAQSPRYKIIEKRQSVAFWCNPISGHATLYWYQQILGQGPKLLIQFQNNGVVDDSQLPKDRFSAERLKGVDSTLKIQPAKLEDSAVYLCASSLKPGWEAFFGQGTRLTVV.

CDR3 DNA sequence: TGTGCCAGCAGCCTGGACAGCAGTACTGGCTACACCTTC. As protein: CASSLDSSTGYTF. V is TRBV11-3 and J is TRBJ1-2; a possible D gene is TRBD1 (6 bases). The CDR3 totals 13 residues. Germline lookup yields CDR1 SGHNT and CDR2 YENEEA. Trimming took 5 bases from V and 7 from J, leaving 14 bases between them.

V usage is TRBV30 and J usage is TRBJ1-1; D remains ambiguous. The CDR3 spans 14 residues. Trimming removed 3 bases from V and 2 bases from J, with 13 bases in between. From germline, CDR1 is GTSNPN and CDR2 SVGIG (reference sequence). CDR3 DNA: TGTGCCTGGAGCGACTCTAATAGCAACACTGAAGCTTTCTTT. Protein sequence: CAWSDSNSNTEAFF.

The chain joins TRBV30 to TRBJ1-2; 7 bases map to TRBD1. This CDR3 is built from 13 residues. Germline trimming cut 2 bases from V and 7 bases from J; bases unmatched to any gene: 7. Germline CDR1 is GTSNPN and CDR2 is SVGIG (reference sequence). The CDR3 DNA is TGTGCCTGGAGTAACCAAGACAGGGCTGGCTACACCTTC. This codes for CAWSNQDRAGYTF.

CDR3 amino acids: CASSPPRGANTEAFF. In DNA, the CDR3 is TGTGCCAGCAGCCCGCCTCGGGGGGCGAACACTGAAGCTTTCTTT. The chain employs TRBV6-6 and TRBJ1-1; D might be TRBD1 (6 bases). The CDR3 is made up of 15 amino acids. The germline V gene encodes CDR1 MNHNY and CDR2 SVGAGI (reference sequence). Trimming stripped 6 bases from V and 1 base from J, with 15 bases between.

This sequence joins TRBV7-9 and TRBJ1-3; D gene unclear. Germline V CDR1 and CDR2: SEHNR, FQNEAQ (reference sequence). The CDR3 consists of 15 residues. V shed 1 base and J shed 3 bases, with 10 bases lying between them. For the CDR3, the DNA is TGTGCCAGCAGCTTAGTCGAGACAATTGGAAACACCATATATTTT. Translation: CASSLVETIGNTIYF. The complete variable domain, with remaining parts taken from reference TRBV7-9 and TRBJ1-3, reads DTGVSQNPRHKITKRGQNVTFRCDPISEHNRLYWYRQTLGQGPEFLTYFQNEAQLEKSRLLSDRFSAERPKGSFSTLEIQRTEQGDSAMYLCASSLVETIGNTIYFGEGSWLTVV.

The CDR3 is CAWSVLAGAYEQYF. The DNA for the CDR3 is TGTGCCTGGAGTGTGCTAGCGGGAGCCTACGAGCAGTACTTC. The gene calls are TRBV30 and TRBJ2-7; 10 nucleotides line up with TRBD2. V gave up 0 bases and J gave up 2 bases; unmatched junction bases: 1. Germline V gene sequence: CDR1 GTSNPN, CDR2 SVGIG (reference sequence). The CDR3 spans 14 residues.

This clone was seen more than once but under ten times. V is TRBV6-1 and J is TRBJ1-4; D not resolved. Trimming cost V 6 bases and J 3 bases, with 14 bases left between them. This CDR3 spans 15 amino acids. Germline V CDR1 and CDR2: MNHNS, SASEGT. In nucleotides, the CDR3 is TGTGCCAGCAGCCTACGGGTTCACGCTAATGAAAAACTGTTTTTT. As protein: CASSLRVHANEKLFF.

The rearrangement joins TRBV7-9 to TRBJ1-5, with D uncertain. Per germline, CDR1 SEHNR and CDR2 FQNEAQ (reference sequence). The CDR3 is made up of 15 amino acids. Between the trimmed V and J ends, which lost 7 bases and 0 bases, there was a span of 13 bases. CDR3 in DNA: TGTGCCAGCACCCAGATCGGGGATAGCAATCAGCCCCAGCATTTT. Translation: CASTQIGDSNQPQHF.

This chain uses TRBV5-1 with TRBJ2-7; 9 bases agree with TRBD2. The CDR3 runs 15 residues. The V and J ends lost 0 bases and 3 bases, in that order; junction bases with no gene match: 4. The germline V gene has CDR1 SGHRS and CDR2 YFSETQ. The CDR3 sequence: CASSLASGAFYEQYF. In DNA, the CDR3 is TGCGCCAGCAGCTTGGCTAGCGGGGCATTCTACGAGCAGTACTTC.

This clone is classed as medium-sized (0.01 to 0.1%). This chain joins TRBV5-5 and TRBJ1-2; D is possibly TRBD1 (5 bases). This CDR3 has 15 amino acids. CDR1 and CDR2 from the germline V gene are SGHKS and YYEKEE (reference sequence). Trimming pared 4 bases from V and 0 bases from J, leaving 13 bases between. CDR3 protein: CASSQEGTPNYGYTF. Here the CDR3 DNA reads TGTGCCAGCAGCCAGGAGGGGACCCCTAACTATGGCTACACCTTC.

This chain joins TRBV7-9 and TRBJ1-1; 8 bases align to TRBD1. Unmatched junction bases numbered 1, after V lost 3 bases and J lost 1 base. Per germline, CDR1 SEHNR and CDR2 FQNEAQ (reference sequence). CDR3 length: 14 amino acids. The CDR3 region is CASSLDRENTEAFF. For the CDR3, the DNA is TGTGCCAGCAGCTTGGACAGGGAGAACACTGAAGCTTTCTTT.

The chain joins TRBV6-5 to TRBJ2-2; maybe TRBD2 (6 bases). Germline lookup yields CDR1 MNHEY and CDR2 SVGAGI. Trimming stripped 10 bases from V and 6 bases from J, with 18 bases between. The CDR3 loop spans 14 amino acids. The CDR3 DNA reads as TGTGCCACCAAATCGGGCAGGGAGGCCGGGGAGCTGTTTTTT. Residues: CATKSGREAGELFF.

The gene calls are TRBV11-3 and TRBJ2-2; TRBD2 matches at 12 bases. V shed 4 bases, J shed 5 bases, and the junction held 2 bases outside the gene matches. Per germline, CDR1 SGHNT and CDR2 YENEEA. The CDR3 loop spans 15 amino acids. The CDR3 bases are TGTGCCAGCAGCTCGACTAGCGGGAGAACCGGGGAGCTGTTTTTT. Its translation: CASSSTSGRTGELFF.

In its sample, this clone was seen once. The chain recombines TRBV16 with TRBJ2-2; 8 bases are a match to TRBD2. CDR1 KGHSY and CDR2 FQNENV come from the germline V gene. V was pared by 1 base and J by 5 bases, with 3 bases of the junction left unmatched. The CDR3 sequence is 15 residues long. The CDR3 here is CASSQCSSGTGELFF. The CDR3 region has the DNA TGTGCCAGCAGCCAATGCTCTAGCGGGACCGGGGAGCTGTTTTTT.

The chain recombines TRBV6-5 with TRBJ1-5; possibly TRBD1 for D (5 bases). The germline V and J ends were trimmed by 6 bases and 4 bases, with 13 bases remaining between them. The CDR3 has 14 amino acids. The germline V gene has CDR1 MNHEY and CDR2 SVGAGI. CDR3 in amino acids: CASSRQGLNQPQHF. For the CDR3, the DNA is TGTGCCAGCAGCCGCCAGGGTCTGAATCAGCCCCAGCATTTT.

The rearrangement uses TRBV5-4 and TRBJ2-1, with 10 positions matching TRBD1. Losses at the gene ends were 3 bases for V and 10 bases for J; bases not matched to a gene: 7. The CDR3 has 14 amino acids. Germline V CDR1 and CDR2: SGHNT, YYREEE (reference sequence). This CDR3 is CASSSGTGVGEQFF. In DNA form, the CDR3 reads TGTGCCAGCAGCTCCGGGACAGGGGTTGGGGAGCAGTTCTTC.

The chain has TRBV29-1 and TRBJ2-3; 8 bases are a match to TRBD1. With 7 bases clipped from V and 5 bases from J, the junction kept 5 bases outside the gene matches. This CDR3 comprises 12 residues. Germline V gives CDR1 SQVTM, CDR2 ANQGSEA. The CDR3 loop reads CSEQGAGDTQYF. The CDR3 DNA reads as TGCAGCGAGCAGGGGGCAGGAGATACGCAGTATTTT.

The chain combines TRBV6-1 with TRBJ2-3; D is possibly TRBD2 (5 bases). V was shortened by 6 bases and J by 2 bases, with 15 bases between the two germline ends. CDR1 is MNHNS, CDR2 SASEGT, per germline. The CDR3 covers 15 residues. The CDR3 coding sequence is TGTGCCAGCAGCAAAGTGGGAGCAGCCACAGATACGCAGTATTTT. Its translation is CASSKVGAATDTQYF.